This T cell receptor beta chain was captured by sequencing in a study of beta chain features in type 1 diabetes. Study-wide context: All samples together contributed 107,917,701 sorted cells for examination.

The sample holds a few counts of this clone. Its specificity is not known. A single heparinised blood sample, averaging approximately 110 mL, was obtained per donor. Study conclusions and caveats: Relative to healthy donors, patients appeared to have naive, central memory and Treg TCRB repertoires that were more similar. Shortening that was moderate but significant affected the TCRB CDR3s of Type 1 diabetes patients in all four CD4+ subsets.

This CDR3 is built from 15 residues. The trim removed 1 base at V and 9 bases at J, leaving 10 bases unmatched. Germline CDR1 SGHTA, CDR2 FQGNSA. The sequenced template was cDNA made from the entire isolated RNA. Method: immunoSEQ multiplex PCR; TCRdb's copy keeps in-frame clones and lacks some. Among approximately 300,000 clones listed, approximately 10% were seen once. This TCR derives from a woman aged 25 to 39 in good health. Sequencing was done on a sample of naive CD4+ T cells from blood. The chain joins TRBV7-2 to TRBJ2-7; 9 nucleotides line up with TRBD1. The CDR3 region has the DNA TGTGCCAGCAGCTTAGGGACCGGGACAGGGTCTCCGCAGTACTTC. This codes for CASSLGTGTGSPQYF.